These T cell receptor beta chains were read from a single sample in a study of blood T cell repertoires in COVID-19. Method: immunoSEQ multiplex PCR; TCRdb's copy keeps in-frame clones and lacks some. The sample consists of roughly 160,000 clones, 88% of them appearing once. The sample comprised peripheral blood. The receptors shown here come from a man aged 60-69 years with acute or convalescent COVID-19. The CDR3 runs from the conserved cysteine through the conserved F or W. D genes are given only for firm matches. Size values are once, few and many counts, or a class for expanded clones, and some rows have none.

d_gene: TRBD1; abundance: once; j_gene: TRBJ1-2; v_gene: TRBV5-1; CDR3aa: CASSYGQGYGYTF; CDR3nt: TGCGCCAGCAGCTACGGACAGGGATATGGCTACACCTTC
d_gene: TRBD2; abundance: -; j_gene: TRBJ2-1; v_gene: TRBV6-6; CDR3aa: CASSSSGSSYNEQFF; CDR3nt: TGTGCCAGCAGTTCTAGCGGGAGTTCCTACAATGAGCAGTTCTTC
d_gene: -; abundance: -; j_gene: TRBJ1-3; v_gene: TRBV29-1; CDR3aa: CSVASSGNTIYF; CDR3nt: TGCAGCGTTGCGTCTTCTGGAAACACCATATATTTT
d_gene: -; abundance: -; j_gene: TRBJ1-6; v_gene: TRBV7-3; CDR3aa: CASSFRTDSPLHF; CDR3nt: TGTGCCAGCAGCTTCCGGACAGATTCACCCCTCCACTTT
d_gene: -; abundance: few; j_gene: TRBJ2-3; v_gene: TRBV3-1/TRBV3-2; CDR3aa: CASSSPRTQYF; CDR3nt: TGTGCCAGTAGCAGCCCTCGTACGCAGTATTTT
d_gene: TRBD2; abundance: -; j_gene: TRBJ2-1; v_gene: TRBV24-1; CDR3aa: CATSVPGAGGTEQFF; CDR3nt: TGTGCCACCAGTGTCCCTGGTGCGGGGGGCACCGAGCAGTTCTTC
d_gene: -; abundance: -; j_gene: TRBJ1-3; v_gene: TRBV2; CDR3aa: CASSKGAGNTIYF; CDR3nt: TGTGCCAGCAGTAAGGGGGCTGGAAACACCATATATTTT
d_gene: TRBD1; abundance: few; j_gene: TRBJ1-5; v_gene: TRBV24-1; CDR3aa: CATSGGRGRIQPQHF; CDR3nt: TGTGCCACCAGTGGTGGCAGGGGGCGGATCCAGCCCCAGCATTTT
d_gene: -; abundance: few; j_gene: TRBJ1-2; v_gene: TRBV9; CDR3aa: CASSTGKINYGYTF; CDR3nt: TGTGCCAGCAGCACCGGGAAGATTAACTATGGCTACACCTTC
d_gene: TRBD2; abundance: -; j_gene: TRBJ2-3; v_gene: TRBV7-2; CDR3aa: CASSLFSGTQYF; CDR3nt: TGTGCCAGCAGCTTATTTAGCGGGACGCAGTATTTT
d_gene: -; abundance: -; j_gene: TRBJ1-2; v_gene: TRBV6-5; CDR3aa: CASSYSLQGNYGYTF; CDR3nt: TGTGCCAGCAGTTACTCCCTGCAGGGGAACTATGGCTACACCTTC
d_gene: -; abundance: -; j_gene: TRBJ1-5; v_gene: TRBV18; CDR3aa: CASSPNSGGNQPQHF; CDR3nt: TGTGCCAGCTCACCTAATTCAGGGGGCAATCAGCCCCAGCATTTT
d_gene: -; abundance: once; j_gene: TRBJ1-2; v_gene: TRBV2; CDR3aa: CASSESGILGNGYTF; CDR3nt: TGTGCCAGCAGTGAATCGGGGATCCTCGGTAATGGCTACACCTTC
d_gene: -; abundance: -; j_gene: TRBJ1-2; v_gene: TRBV9; CDR3aa: CASSPTSRARAGYTF; CDR3nt: TGTGCCAGCAGCCCCACCTCGAGGGCTAGGGCTGGCTACACCTTC
d_gene: TRBD1; abundance: -; j_gene: TRBJ1-3; v_gene: TRBV6-5; CDR3aa: CASTPAGTGRNTIYF; CDR3nt: TGTGCCAGCACCCCGGCTGGGACAGGTCGAAACACCATATATTTT
d_gene: TRBD2; abundance: once; j_gene: TRBJ2-1; v_gene: TRBV7-9; CDR3aa: CASSLVETSGGHKFF; CDR3nt: TGTGCCAGCAGCTTAGTTGAGACTAGCGGGGGACATAAGTTCTTC
d_gene: TRBD2; abundance: -; j_gene: TRBJ2-3; v_gene: TRBV10-2; CDR3aa: CASRTSGGAGDTQYF; CDR3nt: TGCGCCAGCAGGACTAGCGGGGGGGCAGGAGATACGCAGTATTTT
d_gene: -; abundance: -; j_gene: TRBJ1-2; v_gene: TRBV6-5; CDR3aa: CASTSTGEGYTF; CDR3nt: TGTGCCAGCACCTCCACTGGGGAGGGCTACACCTTC
d_gene: TRBD1; abundance: once; j_gene: TRBJ2-1; v_gene: TRBV27; CDR3aa: CASSLYGTGSYNEQFF; CDR3nt: TGTGCCAGCAGTCTATATGGGACAGGTTCTTACAATGAGCAGTTCTTC
d_gene: TRBD1; abundance: -; j_gene: TRBJ1-2; v_gene: TRBV6-5; CDR3aa: CASSYSGRGRGGYTF; CDR3nt: TGTGCCAGCAGTTACTCCGGCAGGGGGCGCGGAGGCTACACCTTC
d_gene: TRBD1; abundance: -; j_gene: TRBJ2-7; v_gene: TRBV6-5; CDR3aa: CASSRDSEQYF; CDR3nt: TGTGCCAGCAGCCGGGACAGCGAGCAGTACTTC
d_gene: -; abundance: -; j_gene: TRBJ1-5; v_gene: TRBV30; CDR3aa: CAWSSPGQPQHF; CDR3nt: TGTGCCTGGAGTTCCCCAGGGCAGCCCCAGCATTTT
d_gene: -; abundance: -; j_gene: TRBJ1-2; v_gene: TRBV2; CDR3aa: CASSEGGLPNYGYTF; CDR3nt: TGTGCCAGCAGTGAAGGAGGGCTTCCTAACTATGGCTACACCTTC
d_gene: -; abundance: -; j_gene: TRBJ2-1; v_gene: TRBV10-3; CDR3aa: CAISSGTGVNEQFF; CDR3nt: TGTGCCATCAGTTCCGGGACGGGGGTCAATGAGCAGTTCTTC
d_gene: -; abundance: -; j_gene: TRBJ1-1; v_gene: TRBV11-2; CDR3aa: CASSLAGTLAEAFF; CDR3nt: TGTGCCAGCAGCTTAGCTGGGACACTCGCTGAAGCTTTCTTT
d_gene: -; abundance: many; j_gene: TRBJ2-2; v_gene: TRBV5-6; CDR3aa: CASSLGWPNTGELFF; CDR3nt: TGTGCCAGCAGCTTGGGTTGGCCCAACACCGGGGAGCTGTTTTTT
d_gene: -; abundance: -; j_gene: TRBJ1-1; v_gene: TRBV6-5; CDR3aa: CATGGRNTEAFF; CDR3nt: TGTGCCACCGGGGGACGGAACACTGAAGCTTTCTTT
d_gene: -; abundance: once; j_gene: TRBJ2-2; v_gene: TRBV18; CDR3aa: CASSPRGRAKNTGELFF; CDR3nt: TGTGCCAGCTCACCACGAGGCAGGGCCAAGAACACCGGGGAGCTGTTTTTT
d_gene: -; abundance: once; j_gene: TRBJ2-3; v_gene: TRBV10-1; CDR3aa: CASSGIEDTQYF; CDR3nt: TGCGCCAGCAGTGGAATAGAAGATACGCAGTATTTT
d_gene: TRBD2; abundance: few; j_gene: TRBJ2-2; v_gene: TRBV24-1; CDR3aa: CATSDPRTSGRNTGELFF; CDR3nt: TGTGCCACCAGTGATCCCCGGACTAGCGGGAGAAACACCGGGGAGCTGTTTTTT
d_gene: -; abundance: -; j_gene: TRBJ2-1; v_gene: TRBV6-1; CDR3aa: CASSEGLSNEQFF; CDR3nt: TGTGCCAGCAGTGAAGGTCTCAGCAATGAGCAGTTCTTC
d_gene: -; abundance: -; j_gene: TRBJ1-1; v_gene: TRBV4-1; CDR3aa: CASSPGRGPPGEEAFF; CDR3nt: TGCGCCAGCAGCCCGGGGCGGGGGCCACCGGGCGAGGAAGCTTTCTTT
d_gene: TRBD1; abundance: few; j_gene: TRBJ1-5; v_gene: TRBV6-1; CDR3aa: CASSERGGAGQPQHF; CDR3nt: TGTGCCAGCAGTGAAAGAGGGGGCGCGGGGCAGCCCCAGCATTTT
d_gene: -; abundance: few; j_gene: TRBJ2-7; v_gene: TRBV18; CDR3aa: CASSLRTAATYEQYF; CDR3nt: TGTGCCAGCTCACTTAGGACAGCTGCAACCTACGAGCAGTACTTC
d_gene: -; abundance: -; j_gene: TRBJ2-3; v_gene: TRBV7-9; CDR3aa: CASSLAGVTDRQYF; CDR3nt: TGTGCCAGCAGCTTAGCGGGTGTCACAGATAGGCAGTATTTT
d_gene: -; abundance: few; j_gene: TRBJ1-2; v_gene: TRBV3-1/TRBV3-2; CDR3aa: CASSQDPGAYYGYTF; CDR3nt: TGTGCCAGCAGCCAAGATCCAGGGGCGTACTATGGCTACACCTTC
d_gene: -; abundance: once; j_gene: TRBJ1-1; v_gene: TRBV27; CDR3aa: CASSPLNRVRTEAFF; CDR3nt: TGTGCCAGCAGCCCCCTTAACAGGGTTCGCACTGAAGCTTTCTTT
d_gene: TRBD1; abundance: -; j_gene: TRBJ2-7; v_gene: TRBV7-9; CDR3aa: CASSLGGGPYEQYF; CDR3nt: TGTGCCAGCAGCTTAGGAGGGGGCCCCTACGAGCAGTACTTC
d_gene: -; abundance: once; j_gene: TRBJ1-3; v_gene: TRBV6-5; CDR3aa: CASSYDSSSGNTIYF; CDR3nt: TGTGCCAGCAGTTACGACTCTTCCTCTGGAAACACCATATATTTT
d_gene: -; abundance: -; j_gene: TRBJ2-5; v_gene: TRBV11-2; CDR3aa: CASSRLLADQETQYF; CDR3nt: TGTGCCAGCAGCCGCCTGTTGGCAGACCAAGAGACCCAGTACTTC
d_gene: TRBD1; abundance: -; j_gene: TRBJ2-1; v_gene: TRBV5-4; CDR3aa: CASSRDRGGYNEQFF; CDR3nt: TGTGCCAGCAGCAGGGACAGGGGGGGTTACAATGAGCAGTTCTTC
d_gene: TRBD2; abundance: -; j_gene: TRBJ2-5; v_gene: TRBV6-2/TRBV6-3; CDR3aa: CASSYPRLAGKETQYF; CDR3nt: TGTGCCAGCAGTTATCCTAGACTAGCGGGTAAAGAGACCCAGTACTTC
d_gene: TRBD1; abundance: -; j_gene: TRBJ1-1; v_gene: TRBV3-1/TRBV3-2; CDR3aa: CASSLYRGKTEAFF; CDR3nt: TGTGCCAGCAGCCTCTACAGGGGGAAGACTGAAGCTTTCTTT
d_gene: TRBD1; abundance: -; j_gene: TRBJ1-1; v_gene: TRBV11-3; CDR3aa: CASSLTGVTEAFF; CDR3nt: TGTGCCAGCAGCTTGACAGGGGTTACTGAAGCTTTCTTT
d_gene: -; abundance: -; j_gene: TRBJ1-1; v_gene: TRBV20-1; CDR3aa: CSARDSAEAFF; CDR3nt: TGCAGTGCTAGAGATTCCGCTGAAGCTTTCTTT
d_gene: TRBD1; abundance: -; j_gene: TRBJ2-7; v_gene: TRBV6-5; CDR3aa: CASSPARGFYYEQYF; CDR3nt: TGTGCCAGCAGCCCCGCCAGGGGGTTTTACTACGAGCAGTACTTC
d_gene: TRBD2; abundance: once; j_gene: TRBJ2-1; v_gene: TRBV9; CDR3aa: CASSARSGGGNEQFF; CDR3nt: TGTGCCAGCAGCGCCCGTAGCGGGGGGGGTAATGAGCAGTTCTTC
d_gene: -; abundance: -; j_gene: TRBJ2-7; v_gene: TRBV6-6; CDR3aa: CASSYPFPYEQYF; CDR3nt: TGTGCCAGCAGTTACCCCTTCCCCTACGAGCAGTACTTC
d_gene: TRBD1; abundance: -; j_gene: TRBJ1-2; v_gene: TRBV4-1; CDR3aa: CASSQEMERTGVGYTF; CDR3nt: TGCGCCAGCAGCCAAGAAATGGAGCGGACAGGGGTGGGCTACACCTTC
d_gene: -; abundance: -; j_gene: TRBJ2-3; v_gene: TRBV19; CDR3aa: CASSGTGIDTQYF; CDR3nt: TGTGCCAGTAGTGGAACAGGGATAGATACGCAGTATTTT
d_gene: TRBD1; abundance: once; j_gene: TRBJ2-2; v_gene: TRBV30; CDR3aa: CAWRRGRSTGELFF; CDR3nt: TGTGCCTGGAGGAGGGGGCGAAGCACCGGGGAGCTGTTTTTT
d_gene: -; abundance: -; j_gene: TRBJ2-7; v_gene: TRBV6-5; CDR3aa: CASSYRTGSSYEQYF; CDR3nt: TGTGCCAGCAGTTACAGAACCGGGAGCTCCTACGAGCAGTACTTC
d_gene: -; abundance: -; j_gene: TRBJ1-5; v_gene: TRBV29-1; CDR3aa: CSVGDTNQPQHF; CDR3nt: TGCAGCGTTGGGGACACAAATCAGCCCCAGCATTTT
d_gene: -; abundance: -; j_gene: TRBJ1-1; v_gene: TRBV3-1/TRBV3-2; CDR3aa: CASSLERAANSEAFF; CDR3nt: TGTGCCAGCAGCCTAGAGAGGGCCGCTAACTCTGAAGCTTTCTTT
d_gene: -; abundance: -; j_gene: TRBJ1-6; v_gene: TRBV28; CDR3aa: CASSLRGGVSSYNSPLHF; CDR3nt: TGTGCCAGCAGTTTAAGGGGGGGCGTTAGCTCCTATAATTCACCCCTCCACTTT